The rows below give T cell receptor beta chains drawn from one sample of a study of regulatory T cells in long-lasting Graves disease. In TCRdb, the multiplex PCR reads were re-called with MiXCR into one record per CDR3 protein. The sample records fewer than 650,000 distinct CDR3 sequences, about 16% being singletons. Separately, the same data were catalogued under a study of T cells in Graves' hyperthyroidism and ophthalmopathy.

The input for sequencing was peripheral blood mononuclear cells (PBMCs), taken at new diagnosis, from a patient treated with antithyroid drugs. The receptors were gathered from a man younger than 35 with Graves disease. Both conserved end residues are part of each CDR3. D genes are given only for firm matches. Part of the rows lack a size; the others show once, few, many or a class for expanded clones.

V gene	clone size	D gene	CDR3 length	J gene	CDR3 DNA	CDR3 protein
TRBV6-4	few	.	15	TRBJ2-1	TGTGCCAGCAATAACCCCGGGGAGAAGTACAATGAGCAGTTCTTC	CASNNPGEKYNEQFF
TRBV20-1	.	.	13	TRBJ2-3	TGCAGTGCTAGATTCTCGGGAGCCGATACGCAGTATTTT	CSARFSGADTQYF
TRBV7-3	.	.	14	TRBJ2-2	TGTGCCAGCAGATGGGGACCCAACACCGGGGAGCTGTTTTTT	CASRWGPNTGELFF
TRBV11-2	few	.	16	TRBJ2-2	TGTGCCAGCAGCTTAGTGCCGGCTCCGAACACCGGGGAGCTGTTTTTT	CASSLVPAPNTGELFF
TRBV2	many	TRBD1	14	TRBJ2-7	TGTGCCAGCAAGAGGACAGGGGGTGTCGACGAGCAGTACTTC	CASKRTGGVDEQYF
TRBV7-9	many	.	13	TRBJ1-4	TGTGCCAGCAGCTTAACTCCCAATGAAAAACTGTTTTTT	CASSLTPNEKLFF
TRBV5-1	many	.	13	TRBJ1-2	TGCGCCAGCAGCTTACAGGGAGGTGATGGCTACACCTTC	CASSLQGGDGYTF
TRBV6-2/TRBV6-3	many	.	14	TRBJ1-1	TGTGCCAGCAGTTTGATGACAGGCGGCACTGAAGCTTTCTTT	CASSLMTGGTEAFF
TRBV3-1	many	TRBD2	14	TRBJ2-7	TGTGCCAGCAGCCAAATTAGCGGGGACTACGAGCAGTACTTC	CASSQISGDYEQYF
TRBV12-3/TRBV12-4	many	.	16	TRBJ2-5	TGTGCCAGCAGTGGGATAGTCTCGGGGGCTCAGGAGACCCAGTACTTC	CASSGIVSGAQETQYF
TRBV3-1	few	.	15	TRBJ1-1	TGTGCCAGCAGCCAAGGCGGGGTGGGAAACACTGAAGCTTTCTTT	CASSQGGVGNTEAFF
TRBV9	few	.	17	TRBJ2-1	TGTGCCAGCACCCTACTACATTCCGGGAGTCCACTCAATGAGCAGTTCTTC	CASTLLHSGSPLNEQFF
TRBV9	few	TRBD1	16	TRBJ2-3	TGTGCCAGCAGCGTTGGGACAGGGACTAGCACAGATACGCAGTATTTT	CASSVGTGTSTDTQYF
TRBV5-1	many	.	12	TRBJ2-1	TGCGCCAGCAGTTTCGGGGACAATGAGCAGTTCTTC	CASSFGDNEQFF
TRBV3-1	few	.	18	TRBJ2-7	TGTGCCAGCAGCCAAGATTCCGGGGCCAACGTGAGGGTCTACGAGCAGTACTTC	CASSQDSGANVRVYEQYF
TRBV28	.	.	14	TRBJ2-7	TGTGCCAGCAGCCCCACCCAGACAGCCTACGAGCAGTACTTC	CASSPTQTAYEQYF
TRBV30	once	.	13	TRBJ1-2	TGTGCCTTCAGGACAGTCTCTAACTATGGCTACACCTTC	CAFRTVSNYGYTF
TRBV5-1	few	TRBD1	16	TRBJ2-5	TGCGCCAGCGGCCTACTAGGGGGCGGAAGACAAGAGACCCAGTACTTC	CASGLLGGGRQETQYF
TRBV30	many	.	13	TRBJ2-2	TGTGCCTGGAGTTCACCGAACACCGGGGAGCTGTTTTTT	CAWSSPNTGELFF
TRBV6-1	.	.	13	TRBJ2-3	TGTGCCAGCAGAGAGGGATCTGCAGATACGCAGTATTTT	CASREGSADTQYF
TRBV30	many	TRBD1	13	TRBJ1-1	TGTGCCTGGAGTGTTAGGACAGGCCGCGAAGCTTTCTTT	CAWSVRTGREAFF
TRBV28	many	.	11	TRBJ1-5	TGTGCCAGCAGTGTGGACAGGCCCCAGCATTTT	CASSVDRPQHF
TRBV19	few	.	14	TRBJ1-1	TGTGCCAGTAGTTACCCCGCGGGGGACACTGAAGCTTTCTTT	CASSYPAGDTEAFF